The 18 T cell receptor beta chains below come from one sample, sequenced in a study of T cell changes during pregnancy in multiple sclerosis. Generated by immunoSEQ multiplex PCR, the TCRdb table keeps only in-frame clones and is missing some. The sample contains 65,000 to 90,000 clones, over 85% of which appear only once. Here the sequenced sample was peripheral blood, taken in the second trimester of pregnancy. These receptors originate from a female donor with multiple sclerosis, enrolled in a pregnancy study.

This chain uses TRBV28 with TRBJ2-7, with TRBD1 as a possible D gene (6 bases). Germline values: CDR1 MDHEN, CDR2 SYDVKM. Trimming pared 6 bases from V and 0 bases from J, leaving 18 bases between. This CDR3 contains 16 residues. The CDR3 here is CASSGDMSLLSYEQYF. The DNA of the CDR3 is TGTGCCAGCAGCGGGGACATGTCTTTGCTCTCCTACGAGCAGTACTTC.

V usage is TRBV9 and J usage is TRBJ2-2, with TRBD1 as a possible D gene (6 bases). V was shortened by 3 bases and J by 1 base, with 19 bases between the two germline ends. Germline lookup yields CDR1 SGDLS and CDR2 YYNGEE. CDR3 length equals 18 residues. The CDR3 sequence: CASSGRGRRQENTGELFF. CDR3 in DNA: TGTGCCAGCAGCGGGCGAGGTCGGAGACAGGAGAACACCGGGGAGCTGTTTTTT.

CDR3 protein: CASSVGGTVDTQYF. The DNA of the CDR3 is TGTGCCAGCAGCGTGGGCGGGACGGTGGATACGCAGTATTTT. The rearrangement joins TRBV28 to TRBJ2-3, with a tentative D call TRBD2 (6 bases). CDR3 length equals 14 residues. In germline, CDR1 is MDHEN, CDR2 SYDVKM. V lost 6 bases, J lost 6 bases, and 16 bases lay in between.

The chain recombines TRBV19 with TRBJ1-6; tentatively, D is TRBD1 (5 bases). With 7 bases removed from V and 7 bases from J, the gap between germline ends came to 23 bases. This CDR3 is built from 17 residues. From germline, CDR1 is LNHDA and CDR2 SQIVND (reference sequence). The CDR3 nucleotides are TGTGCCAGTACCAACCCGAAGGAGGGGATGAGCAATTCACCCCTCCACTTT. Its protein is CASTNPKEGMSNSPLHF.

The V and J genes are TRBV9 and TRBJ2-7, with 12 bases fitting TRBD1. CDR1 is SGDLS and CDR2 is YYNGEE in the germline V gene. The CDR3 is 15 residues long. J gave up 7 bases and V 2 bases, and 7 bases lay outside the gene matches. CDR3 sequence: CASSVEGTGGREQYF. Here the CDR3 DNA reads TGTGCCAGCAGCGTTGAAGGGACAGGGGGCCGTGAGCAGTACTTC.

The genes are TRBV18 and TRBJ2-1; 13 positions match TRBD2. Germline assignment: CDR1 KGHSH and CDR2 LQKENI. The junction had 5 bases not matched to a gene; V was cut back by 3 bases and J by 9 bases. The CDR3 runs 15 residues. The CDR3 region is CASSPWTSGSGEQFF. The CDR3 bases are TGTGCCAGCTCACCCTGGACTAGCGGGAGTGGTGAGCAGTTCTTC.

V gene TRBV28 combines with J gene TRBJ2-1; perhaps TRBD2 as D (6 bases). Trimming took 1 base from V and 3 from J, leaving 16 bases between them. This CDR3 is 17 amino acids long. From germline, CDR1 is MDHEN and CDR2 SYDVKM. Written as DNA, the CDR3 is TGTGCCAGCAGTTTATCTTCCACCGGGACTTTCTACAATGAGCAGTTCTTC. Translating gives CASSLSSTGTFYNEQFF.

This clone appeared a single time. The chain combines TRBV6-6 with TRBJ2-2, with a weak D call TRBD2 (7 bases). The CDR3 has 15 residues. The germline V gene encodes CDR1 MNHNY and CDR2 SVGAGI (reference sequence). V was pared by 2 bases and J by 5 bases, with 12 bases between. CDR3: CASSYAGAGTGELFF. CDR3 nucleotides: TGTGCCAGCAGTTACGCGGGGGCAGGTACCGGGGAGCTGTTTTTT.

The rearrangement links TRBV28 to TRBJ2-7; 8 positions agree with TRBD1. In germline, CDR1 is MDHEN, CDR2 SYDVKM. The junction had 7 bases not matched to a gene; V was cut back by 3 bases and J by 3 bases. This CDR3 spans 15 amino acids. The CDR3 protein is CASSFRGTGSYEQYF. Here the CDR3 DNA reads TGTGCCAGCAGTTTTCGCGGGACAGGTAGCTACGAGCAGTACTTC.

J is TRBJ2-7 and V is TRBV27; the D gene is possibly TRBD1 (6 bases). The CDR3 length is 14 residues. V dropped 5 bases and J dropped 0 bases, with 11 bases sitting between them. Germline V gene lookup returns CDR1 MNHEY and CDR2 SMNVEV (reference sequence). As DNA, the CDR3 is TGTGCCAGCAGTCCCAGGGACAACTCCTACGAGCAGTACTTC. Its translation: CASSPRDNSYEQYF.

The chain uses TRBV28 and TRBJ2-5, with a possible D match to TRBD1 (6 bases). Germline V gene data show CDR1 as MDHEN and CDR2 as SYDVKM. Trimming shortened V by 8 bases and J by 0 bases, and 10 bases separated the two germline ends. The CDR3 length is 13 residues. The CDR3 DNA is TGTGCCAGCGCTACAGGGTACCAAGAGACCCAGTACTTC. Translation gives CASATGYQETQYF.

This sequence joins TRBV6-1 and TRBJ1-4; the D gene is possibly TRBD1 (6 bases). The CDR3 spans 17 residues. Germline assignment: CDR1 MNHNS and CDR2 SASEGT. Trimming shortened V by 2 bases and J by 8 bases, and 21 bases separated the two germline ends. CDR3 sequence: CASSENDWTAVREKLFF. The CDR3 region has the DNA TGTGCCAGCAGTGAAAACGATTGGACAGCGGTTAGAGAAAAACTGTTTTTT.

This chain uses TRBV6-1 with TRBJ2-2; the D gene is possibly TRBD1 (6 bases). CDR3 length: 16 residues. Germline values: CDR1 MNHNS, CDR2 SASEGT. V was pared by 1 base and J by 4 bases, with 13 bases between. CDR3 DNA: TGTGCCAGCAGTGAAGTTGTAGGGGGATCCACCGGGGAGCTGTTTTTT. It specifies CASSEVVGGSTGELFF.

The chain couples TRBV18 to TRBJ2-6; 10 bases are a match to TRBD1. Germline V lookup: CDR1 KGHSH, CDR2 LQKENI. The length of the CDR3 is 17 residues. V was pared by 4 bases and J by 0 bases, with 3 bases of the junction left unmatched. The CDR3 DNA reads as TGTGCCAGCTCACGGGGACAGGGGAACTCTGGGGCCAACGTCCTGACTTTC. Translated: CASSRGQGNSGANVLTF.

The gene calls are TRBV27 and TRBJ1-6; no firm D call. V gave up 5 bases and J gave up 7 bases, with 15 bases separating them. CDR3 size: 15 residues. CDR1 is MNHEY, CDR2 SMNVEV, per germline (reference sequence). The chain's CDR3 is CASSPYGVKNSPLHF. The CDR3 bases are TGTGCCAGCAGTCCCTACGGGGTTAAAAATTCACCCCTCCACTTT.

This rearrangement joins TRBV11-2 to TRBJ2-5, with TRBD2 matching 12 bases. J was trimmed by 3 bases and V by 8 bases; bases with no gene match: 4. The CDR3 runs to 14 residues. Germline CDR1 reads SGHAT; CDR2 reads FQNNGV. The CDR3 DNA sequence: TGTGCCAGCCAAAGACTAGCGGGAGAAGAGACCCAGTACTTC. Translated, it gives CASQRLAGEETQYF.

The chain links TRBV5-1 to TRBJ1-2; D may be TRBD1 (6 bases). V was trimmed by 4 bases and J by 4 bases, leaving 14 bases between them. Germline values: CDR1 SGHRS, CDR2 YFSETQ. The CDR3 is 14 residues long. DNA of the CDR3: TGCGCCAGCAGCGGATGGGGGCCTGGCTATGGCTACACCTTC. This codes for CASSGWGPGYGYTF. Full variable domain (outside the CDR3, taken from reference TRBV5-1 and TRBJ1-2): KAGVTQTPRYLIKTRGQQVTLSCSPISGHRSVSWYQQTPGQGLQFLFEYFSETQRNKGNFPGRFSGRQFSNSRSEMNVSTLELGDSALYLCASSGWGPGYGYTFGSGTRLTVV.

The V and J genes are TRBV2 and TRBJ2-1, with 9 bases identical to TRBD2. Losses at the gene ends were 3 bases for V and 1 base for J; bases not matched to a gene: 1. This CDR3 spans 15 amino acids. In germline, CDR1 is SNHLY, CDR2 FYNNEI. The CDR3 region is CASSDSGGSYNEQFF. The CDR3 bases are TGTGCCAGCAGTGATAGCGGGGGATCCTACAATGAGCAGTTCTTC.